This T cell receptor beta chain appears in the sequencing data of a study of patients and donors after allogeneic stem cell transplantation. Each CDR3 protein gets one entry after TCRdb re-called the RT-PCR reads with MiXCR. Among about 57,000 distinct CDR3 sequences listed, roughly 14% were seen once. Germline values: CDR1 SGHVS, CDR2 FQNEAQ. Trimming took 4 bases from V and 2 from J, leaving 12 bases between them. This CDR3 contains 16 residues. J is TRBJ2-6 and V is TRBV7-8; the D is unclear. The sequenced material came from blood, either unsorted or a sorted T cell fraction (not recorded which). The clonotype comes from a human donor who was either an allogeneic HSCT recipient or a stem cell or donor lymphocyte infusion donor (not recorded which). It is not recorded whose cells these are; they may come from a transplant donor. This CDR3 reads CASSSFATAGANVLTF. Here the CDR3 DNA reads TGTGCCAGCAGCTCCTTCGCGACGGCTGGGGCCAACGTCCTGACTTTC.